Listed below are T cell receptor beta chains from one sample, sequenced in a study of radiotherapy plus CTLA-4 blockade in lung cancer. Libraries were prepared by immunoSEQ multiplex PCR; TCRdb keeps only in-frame clonotypes and omits some of them. The table lists about 85,000 clones, about 90% of them singletons, with 2% to 2.5% in the top ten. The sample was peripheral blood, taken from a patient treated with radiotherapy plus ipilimumab. All receptors derive from a human donor with non-small cell lung cancer who had a partial response to radiotherapy plus ipilimumab. Each CDR3 is given with its conserved first and last residue. A D gene is named only where the DNA matches it firmly. The size of a clone is reported for some rows only, either as once, few or many, or as a class for expanded clones.

CDR3	DNA	D	J	size	V
CASRRGGFNQPQHF	TGTGCCAGCCGGAGGGGGGGCTTCAATCAGCCCCAGCATTTT	-	TRBJ1-5	-	TRBV28
CASRPGTVISYEQYF	TGCGCCAGCAGACCGGGGACAGTTATCTCCTACGAGCAGTACTTC	TRBD1	TRBJ2-7	-	TRBV5-1
CASSLTRTWETQYF	TGTGCCAGCAGCTTAACCAGAACGTGGGAGACCCAGTACTTC	-	TRBJ2-5	-	TRBV7-2
CASSLEGTSGRNKQYF	TGTGCCAGCAGCTTAGAGGGGACTAGCGGGAGAAATAAGCAGTACTTC	TRBD2	TRBJ2-7	many	TRBV11-2
CASSSLRGYTF	TGTGCCAGCAGTTCACTACGGGGCTACACCTTC	-	TRBJ1-2	-	TRBV28
CSVAAQARGGTGELFF	TGCAGCGTTGCTGCTCAGGCTAGGGGAGGCACCGGGGAGCTGTTTTTT	-	TRBJ2-2	-	TRBV29-1
CASSLARRGLYF	TGTGCCAGCAGCTTAGCTAGAAGGGGGTTATATTTT	-	TRBJ1-3	few	TRBV7-2
CASSMDRVYNEQFF	TGTGCCAGCAGTATGGACAGGGTCTACAATGAGCAGTTCTTC	TRBD1	TRBJ2-1	-	TRBV28
CASSVGQGYTEAFF	TGTGCCAGCAGCGTCGGGCAGGGGTACACTGAAGCTTTCTTT	-	TRBJ1-1	-	TRBV9
CASSRTGTSGWNIQYF	TGTGCCAGCAGCCGTACCGGGACTAGCGGGTGGAACATTCAGTACTTC	TRBD2	TRBJ2-4	once	TRBV13
CASSVVGGQGNEQFF	TGTGCCAGCAGCGTAGTGGGGGGGCAAGGAAATGAGCAGTTCTTC	-	TRBJ2-1	-	TRBV9